A single sample is the source of the 21 T cell receptor beta chains below, sequenced in a study of tumor and adjacent non-tumor tissue in lung cancer. This sample's RNA came from whole unsorted tissue. Three rounds of nested PCR, following a modified ARM-PCR protocol, produced the TCRbeta library. MiXCR, applied by TCRdb to the multiplex PCR reads, yields one record per CDR3 protein. The sample has roughly 66,000 distinct CDR3 sequences; around 78% are singletons. The sample consisted of lung tumor tissue. These TCRs come from a man between 60 and 70 years old with non-small cell lung cancer.

Details on this clonotype: A much larger clone lies one base from this, so it may be a read error. The genes are TRBV5-1 and TRBJ2-3; no reliable D call. Germline CDR1 reads SGHRS; CDR2 reads YFSETQ. CDR3 length: 15 amino acids. This CDR3 reads CASSLLPMGTNTQYF. DNA for the CDR3: TGCGCCAGCAGCTTGCTTCCGATGGGCACAAATACGCAGTATTTT.

A note on this clonotype: Just one base apart from a much larger clone, this may be a read error. This chain links TRBV28 with TRBJ2-7, with TRBD1 identical over 10 bases. The germline V gene encodes CDR1 MDHEN and CDR2 SYDVKM. This CDR3 contains 15 residues. CDR3 protein: CANSGPGTGVYEQYF. DNA for the CDR3: TGTGCCAACAGTGGCCCCGGGACAGGGGTCTACGAGCAGTACTTC.

The J gene is TRBJ2-1, the V gene TRBV6-4; 7 positions agree with TRBD2. The CDR3 contains 20 residues. CDR1 MRHNA and CDR2 SNTAGT come from the germline V gene. The ends lost 7 bases at V and 3 bases at J; junction bases unmatched: 24. The CDR3 DNA reads as TGTGCCAGCACCATAGTAGGGGTATATAGCGGGTGGGTTTTCTACAATGAGCAGTTCTTC. This sequence encodes CASTIVGVYSGWVFYNEQFF.

As for this clonotype: As the CDR3 is not closed by the conserved phenylalanine or tryptophan, this likely results from a read error. The CDR3 nucleotides are TGTGCCAGCAGCTTACGTCCCCATGCGGGCGTATGGACAGATATGCAGTATATT. This sequence encodes CASSLRPHAGVWTDMQYI. The chain joins TRBV11-2 to TRBJ2-3; weak D call: TRBD1 (6 bases). Per the germline V gene, CDR1 is SGHAT and CDR2 is FQNNGV. This CDR3 spans 18 amino acids.

About this clonotype itself: An end of the junction differs from the germline gene, which may be a read error. This sequence joins TRBV20-1 and TRBJ2-1; 7 bases align to TRBD2. There are 16 residues in the CDR3. Germline V gene lookup returns CDR1 DFQATT and CDR2 SNEGSKA (reference sequence). For the CDR3, the DNA is TGCAGGGGAGGGCTAACGGGAGACTCGAGGTACAATGAGCAGTTTTTC. This translates into CRGGLTGDSRYNEQFF.

For this clonotype: One end of the junction varies from germline; a read error may be responsible. This chain links TRBV6-5 with TRBJ1-5; no clear D. CDR3 length: 13 residues. In germline, CDR1 is MNHEY, CDR2 SVGAGI. In DNA, the CDR3 is TGTACCAGCAGTTGCGCGCACAATCAGCCCCAGCATTTT. Its translation is CTSSCAHNQPQHF.

Notes on this clonotype: Being one base from a much bigger clone, this may be a read error. V usage is TRBV5-4 and J usage is TRBJ2-2; tentatively, D is TRBD1 or TRBD2 (5 bases each). V dropped 0 bases and J dropped 4 bases, with 10 bases sitting between them. The CDR3 has 15 amino acids. CDR1 is SGHNT and CDR2 is YYREEE in the germline V gene (reference sequence). CDR3 sequence reads: CASSLGERGTGELFF. CDR3 nucleotide sequence: TGTGCCAGCAGCTTGGGAGAGAGGGGCACCGGGGAGCTGTTTTTT.

About this clonotype itself: The CDR3 does not close with the conserved phenylalanine or tryptophan, likely indicating a read error. The chain couples TRBV6-5 to TRBJ2-3, with 7 bases that match TRBD1. The J call may be in error: the DNA end matches TRBJ1-5 better. In germline, CDR1 is MNHEY, CDR2 SVGAGI. The CDR3 has 14 residues. The CDR3 DNA reads as TGTGCCAGATTGACTAGCGGGACAGCAGATACGCAGCATATT. This encodes CARLTSGTADTQHI.

The genes are TRBV20-1 and TRBJ1-5; tentative D call: TRBD1 (6 bases). This CDR3 contains 16 residues. The germline gives CDR1 DFQATT, CDR2 SNEGSKA (reference sequence). CDR3 loop: CSAGSQGALSNQPQHF. In DNA, the CDR3 is TGCTCTGCTGGCTCACAGGGTGCTCTTAGCAATCAGCCCCAGCATTTT.

In this sample, this clonotype turned up once. The junction differs from germline at one of its ends, possibly a read error. This chain connects TRBV10-2 to TRBJ1-5; tentative D call: TRBD1 (5 bases). The CDR3 is 16 amino acids. Germline values: CDR1 WSHSY, CDR2 SAAADI. The CDR3 loop is CASSNEGGEPSQSQHF. CDR3 sequence (DNA): TGCGCCAGCAGTAATGAGGGAGGGGAGCCAAGTCAGTCCCAGCATTTT.

This clonotype was seen only a few times. At one end the junction does not follow the germline gene, possibly because of a read error. The chain has TRBV6-1 and TRBJ2-1; TRBD2 matches at 10 bases. The CDR3 totals 15 residues. Per the germline V gene, CDR1 is MNHNS and CDR2 is SASEGT. Here the CDR3 reads CASSVAGLARVPQFF. In nucleotides, the CDR3 is TGTGCCAGTAGTGTCGCGGGACTAGCGAGAGTTCCGCAGTTCTTC.

There are a few counts of this clonotype. It may be a read error: a sequence one base away is much more abundant. V usage is TRBV5-5 and J usage is TRBJ2-5, with D perhaps matching TRBD2 (6 bases). V was clipped by 1 base and J by 1 base, with 8 bases between them. There are 14 residues in the CDR3. CDR1 is SGHKS and CDR2 is YYEKEE in the germline V gene (reference sequence). CDR3 loop: CASSLRRVQETQYF. CDR3 bases: TGTGCCAGCAGCTTGCGGAGGGTCCAAGAGACCCAGTACTTC. The complete variable domain, with remaining parts taken from reference TRBV5-5 and TRBJ2-5, reads DAGVTQSPTHLIKTRGQQVTLRCSPISGHKSVSWYQQVLGQGPQFIFQYYEKEERGRGNFPDRFSARQFPNYSSELNVNALLLGDSALYLCASSLRRVQETQYFGPGTRLLVL.

This clonotype appeared a single time. The chain employs TRBV25-1 and TRBJ2-1; 8 nucleotides match TRBD1. The CDR3 is 15 residues long. With V trimmed by 2 bases and J by 8 bases, 8 bases remained unmatched. Germline V gene data show CDR1 as MGHDK and CDR2 as SYGVNS. The CDR3 sequence: CASSEHRGWVYEQFF. The CDR3 DNA sequence: TGTGCCAGCAGTGAACACAGGGGGTGGGTTTATGAGCAGTTCTTC.

As to this clonotype: A much larger clone sits a single nucleotide away, making a read error possible. This likely comes from a read error, as the CDR3 has no conserved phenylalanine or tryptophan at its end. The chain is built from TRBV20-1 and TRBJ2-7; TRBD2 is a possible D gene (7 bases). Trimming removed 1 base from V and 0 bases from J, with 19 bases in between. This CDR3 is built from 17 residues. Germline V gives CDR1 DFQATT, CDR2 SNEGSKA (reference sequence). CDR3 DNA sequence: TGCAGTGCTAGAGCCGGGGGAGGGACACTTATCTCCTACGAGCAGTACTCC. Protein sequence: CSARAGGGTLISYEQYS.

In regard to this clonotype: The conserved phenylalanine or tryptophan normally closing the CDR3 is absent here, so this likely arose from a read error. Because the CDR3's place on the DNA is in doubt, the DNA is left out and the CDR3 is given as listed by TCRdb. The chain employs TRBV20-1 and TRBJ2-1; the DNA was not compared with TRBD2, the D call given in the table. CDR1 is DFQATT and CDR2 is SNEGSKA in the germline V gene (reference sequence). The CDR3 region is 16 residues in length, termini included. This CDR3 reads CSARNRAGLATNEQFL.

V and J are TRBV7-9 and TRBJ1-1; D gene unclear. This CDR3 region has 14 residues. Germline lookup yields CDR1 SEHNR and CDR2 FQNEAQ (reference sequence). Trimming stripped 5 bases from V and 3 bases from J, with 13 bases between. The CDR3 here is CASSKPTGYTEAFF. The CDR3 DNA is TGTGCCAGCAGCAAACCGACCGGCTACACTGAAGCTTTCTTT.

Points on this clonotype: A junction end diverges from the germline sequence, so it may reflect a read error. This sequence joins TRBV10-2 and TRBJ1-1; a possible D gene is TRBD1 (6 bases). CDR1 and CDR2 (germline): WSHSY, SAAADI. The CDR3 sequence is 14 residues long. CDR3 sequence (DNA): TGTGCCAGCAGTCGAGACAGGCCGAACACTGAAGCTTTCTTT. This encodes CASSRDRPNTEAFF.

The chain joins TRBV5-1 to TRBJ1-2; the D is unclear. The ends were cut back, 6 bases at V and 8 bases at J, with 17 bases in the middle. Germline values: CDR1 SGHRS, CDR2 YFSETQ. This CDR3 has 13 amino acids. CDR3 amino acids: CASNSTRLFGYTF. CDR3 DNA sequence: TGCGCCAGCAACTCGACTCGATTATTCGGCTACACCTTC.

Comments on this clonotype: Likely a read error: the CDR3 ends without its conserved phenylalanine or tryptophan. Written as DNA, the CDR3 is TGTGCCAGCAGTGAAGGACAGTACTATGACTACACCATC. This codes for CASSEGQYYDYTI. The chain recombines TRBV6-1 with TRBJ1-2; D is perhaps TRBD1 (5 bases). Germline V gene lookup returns CDR1 MNHNS and CDR2 SASEGT. This CDR3 has 13 residues.

V is TRBV20-1 and J is TRBJ2-2, with 10 bases fitting TRBD2. This CDR3 is built from 16 residues. V lost 5 bases, J lost 9 bases, and 15 bases stayed unmatched. From germline, CDR1 is DFQATT and CDR2 SNEGSKA (reference sequence). CDR3 in amino acids: CSASLAGGPETRELFF. CDR3 sequence (DNA): TGCAGTGCTTCTTTAGCGGGAGGACCGGAGACCCGGGAGCTGTTTTTT.

Turning to this clonotype: The junction departs from germline at one end; a sequencing error may be responsible. V is TRBV5-4 and J is TRBJ2-1; 7 nucleotides agree with TRBD1. This CDR3 comprises 15 residues. The germline V gene has CDR1 SGHNT and CDR2 YYREEE (reference sequence). The CDR3 sequence is CTSSLGQWRFNEQFF. CDR3 in DNA: TGTACCAGCAGCTTGGGACAGTGGCGCTTCAATGAGCAGTTCTTC.